What follows are 17 T cell receptor beta chains derived from one specimen sequenced in a study of tumor-infiltrating lymphocytes in primary liver carcinoma. Total RNA amounting to 500 ng was the source from which TCR beta cDNA was made with a constant-region primer. Investigators got TCR beta libraries out of three nested multiplex PCR rounds, done with slightly modified ARM-PCR. Investigators reported that the first two PCR rounds, at 10 cycles each, used TRBV1-TRBV30 forward primers with a C-beta reverse primer. TCRdb redid the calling of the multiplex PCR reads with MiXCR, one entry per CDR3 protein. In the table there are approximately 310,000 distinct CDR3 sequences, 55% to 65% of which are singletons. RNA was extracted from whole blood without cell sorting, alongside germline DNA. What was sequenced was peripheral blood. All receptors derive from a man aged 35 to 55 with primary liver carcinoma and hepatitis B virus infection.

This clonotype has at least ten counts. Here the CDR3 reads CASSYSITGVPKNIQYF. The CDR3 nucleotides are TGTGCCAGCAGTTACTCGATCACGGGAGTGCCCAAAAACATTCAGTACTTC. The gene calls are TRBV6-2 or TRBV6-3 and TRBJ2-4; TRBD2 is a possible D gene (6 bases). The CDR3 is 17 amino acids. Trimming pared 0 bases from V and 2 bases from J, leaving 14 bases between. Germline CDR1 is MNHEY and CDR2 is SVGEGT.

This clonotype was seen at least ten times. The chain joins TRBV11-3 to TRBJ2-3; 8 bases fit TRBD2. The germline V gene has CDR1 SGHNT and CDR2 YENEEA. With 3 bases clipped from V and 4 bases from J, the junction kept 9 bases outside the gene matches. The CDR3 is made up of 16 amino acids. CDR3 amino acids: CASSFGGGAGADTQYF. The DNA of the CDR3 is TGTGCCAGCAGCTTCGGTGGGGGAGCGGGGGCAGATACGCAGTATTTT.

Comment on this clonotype: The germline gene is not matched at one end of the junction; a read error may be the cause. The V call is TRBV11-2, the J call TRBJ2-3, with no clear D. The CDR3 runs to 16 residues. Germline V gene data show CDR1 as SGHAT and CDR2 as FQNNGV. CDR3 sequence (DNA): TGTGCCAGCAGCAGAATAAGTACAGTGAACACAGATACGCAGTATTTC. Translating gives CASSRISTVNTDTQYF.

Ten or more counts support this clonotype. V and J are TRBV29-1 and TRBJ1-4, with 9 bases identical to TRBD1. The ends lost 4 bases at V and 8 bases at J; junction bases unmatched: 8. CDR1 SQVTM and CDR2 ANQGSEA come from the germline V gene. The length of the CDR3 is 14 residues. The CDR3 loop is CSVAGTGLYEKLFF. CDR3 nucleotide sequence: TGCAGCGTTGCCGGGACAGGGCTGTACGAAAAACTGTTTTTT.

In nucleotides, the CDR3 is TGTGCCAGCAGCGCATGGCAGGGGAACACCGGGGAGCTGTTTTTT. This encodes CASSAWQGNTGELFF. J is TRBJ2-2 and V is TRBV7-9; maybe TRBD1 (5 bases). V lost 5 bases and J lost 1, with 11 bases in between. The CDR3 has 15 amino acids. CDR1 is SEHNR, CDR2 FQNEAQ, per germline (reference sequence).

Notes on this clonotype: A junction end diverges from the germline sequence, so it may reflect a read error. The genes are TRBV11-2 and TRBJ2-4; maybe TRBD2 (6 bases). The CDR3 contains 17 residues. Germline-derived CDR1 and CDR2 are SGHAT and FQNNGV. CDR3 nucleotides: TGTGCCTGCAGCTTATGGGGGGTCGAGGACGGAAAAAACATTCAGTACTTC. It specifies CACSLWGVEDGKNIQYF.

Of note for this clonotype: A much larger clonotype is one base distant, so this may be a read error. This rearrangement joins TRBV12-5 to TRBJ2-3; 7 bases match TRBD2. The germline V gene encodes CDR1 LGHNT and CDR2 FRNRAP. CDR3 size: 15 residues. The chain's CDR3 is CASGPGLGGTVTQYF. CDR3 DNA sequence: TGTGCTAGTGGCCCCGGACTAGGAGGCACAGTTACGCAGTATTTT.

Comments on this clonotype: The junction departs from germline at one end; a sequencing error may be responsible. The rearrangement links TRBV11-2 to TRBJ1-4; TRBD1 aligns across 10 bases. Germline lookup yields CDR1 SGHAT and CDR2 FQNNGV. The CDR3 spans 14 residues. The CDR3 bases are TGTGTCAGCGGCCCCGGGACAGGGGCGGAAAAACTGTTTTTT. Translating it yields CVSGPGTGAEKLFF.

Worth noting for this clonotype: Lacking the conserved final phenylalanine or tryptophan, this CDR3 likely reflects a read error. The chain employs TRBV7-9 and TRBJ1-2, with no clear D. Germline V gene lookup returns CDR1 SEHNR and CDR2 FQNEAQ (reference sequence). The V end was cut by 0 bases, the J end by 8 bases, with 10 bases between. The CDR3 covers 13 residues. The DNA of the CDR3 is TGTGCCAGCAGCTTAGCCTGGAGCTCCGGCTACACCATC. The encoded protein is CASSLAWSSGYTI.

This clonotype appeared many times. This chain links TRBV6-5 with TRBJ1-1; TRBD1 aligns across 7 bases. This CDR3 is built from 12 residues. CDR1 is MNHEY and CDR2 is SVGAGI in the germline V gene. J gave up 12 bases and V 5 bases, and 9 bases lay outside the gene matches. The CDR3 DNA sequence: TGTGCCAGCAGTGGCCTCGACAGGGAAACTTTCTTT. Translation: CASSGLDRETFF.

In the case of this clonotype: Mismatch with germline at one junction end may stem from a read error. The chain combines TRBV5-4 with TRBJ1-2, with 7 positions matching TRBD1. This CDR3 is 14 amino acids long. The germline CDR1 and CDR2 sequences are SGHNT and YYREEE (reference sequence). CDR3 loop: CASSEGTANYGYTF. CDR3 in DNA: TGTGCCAGCAGCGAAGGGACAGCTAACTATGGCTACACTTTC.

A note on this clonotype: Because it lacks the conserved phenylalanine or tryptophan at the end, this CDR3 is likely a read error. The chain couples TRBV12-3 or TRBV12-4 to TRBJ2-3; no definite D call. The CDR3 consists of 15 residues. V lost 6 bases to trimming and J lost 6 bases, with 19 bases between them. CDR3 sequence: CASRYGRRLRDTQYL. For the CDR3, the DNA is TGTGCCAGCAGGTACGGACGGCGACTCCGGGATACGCAGTATCTT.

In regard to this clonotype: One junction end does not reproduce the germline sequence, and a read error may be involved. The V and J genes are TRBV11-2 and TRBJ2-3, with 14 bases that match TRBD2. The CDR3 loop spans 15 amino acids. In germline, CDR1 is SGHAT, CDR2 FQNNGV. CDR3 region: CAISAGLAGVDTQYF. In DNA, the CDR3 is TGTGCCATCAGCGCGGGACTAGCGGGAGTAGATACGCAGTATTTT.

The rearrangement uses TRBV6-2 or TRBV6-3 and TRBJ2-2; D is uncertain. Germline CDR1 reads MNHEY; CDR2 reads SVGEGT. Trimming removed 3 bases from V and 1 base from J, with 12 bases in between. There are 16 residues in the CDR3. The CDR3 bases are TGTGCCAGCAGTTATATCCAGGCCGTGAACACCGGGGAGCTGTTTTTT. It codes for CASSYIQAVNTGELFF.

At least ten counts were recorded for this clonotype. This rearrangement joins TRBV6-6 to TRBJ1-3; D is possibly TRBD1 (5 bases). The germline gives CDR1 MNHNY, CDR2 SVGAGI (reference sequence). CDR3 length: 17 amino acids. V lost 0 bases and J lost 3, with 15 bases in between. CDR3 nucleotide sequence: TGTGCCAGCAGTTACTCTGGGTTGACAGTCCATGGAAACACCATATATTTT. Protein product: CASSYSGLTVHGNTIYF.

The chain links TRBV7-9 to TRBJ2-7, with a possible D match to TRBD1 (5 bases). The CDR3 extends over 16 amino acids. The V gene lost 7 bases and the J gene lost 6 bases, with 25 bases spanning the gap. Germline-derived CDR1 and CDR2 are SEHNR and FQNEAQ (reference sequence). The CDR3 protein is CASNRSSGPEQGEQYF. CDR3 DNA sequence: TGTGCCAGCAACCGATCTAGTGGACCCGAGCAGGGCGAGCAGTACTTC.

Notes on this clonotype: Sequence at one end of the junction differs from germline and may be a read error. The CDR3 region has the DNA TGCGCCAGCAGCTTAAATGCCTATGAGCGGTTCTTC. Protein sequence: CASSLNAYERFF. J is TRBJ2-1 and V is TRBV11-3; D gene ambiguous. This CDR3 is 12 amino acids long. The germline gives CDR1 SGHNT, CDR2 YENEEA.